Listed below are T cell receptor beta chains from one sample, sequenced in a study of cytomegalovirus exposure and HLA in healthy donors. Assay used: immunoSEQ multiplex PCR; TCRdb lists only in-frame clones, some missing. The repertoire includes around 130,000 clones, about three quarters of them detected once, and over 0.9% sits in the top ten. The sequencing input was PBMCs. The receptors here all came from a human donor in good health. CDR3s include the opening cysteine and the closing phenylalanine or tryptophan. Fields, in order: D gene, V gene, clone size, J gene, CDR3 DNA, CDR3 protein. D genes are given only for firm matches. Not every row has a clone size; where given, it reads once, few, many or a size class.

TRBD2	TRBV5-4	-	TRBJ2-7	TGTGCCAGCAGCCGGGCGGTGGGGACTAGCGATTACGAGCAGTACTTC	CASSRAVGTSDYEQYF
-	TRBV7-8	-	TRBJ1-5	TGTGCCAGCAGCCTACAGGACGTCACCAATCAGCCCCAGCATTTT	CASSLQDVTNQPQHF
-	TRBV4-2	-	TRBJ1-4	TGTGCCAGCAGCCAAGATCCTAGCGCAACTAATGAAAAACTGTTTTTT	CASSQDPSATNEKLFF
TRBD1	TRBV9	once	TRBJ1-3	TGTGCCAGCAGCGAAACGACAGGGCGCGGAAACACCATATATTTT	CASSETTGRGNTIYF
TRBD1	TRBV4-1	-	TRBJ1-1	TGCGCCAGCAGCCACGCAGGGACAGGGAATACGGCTTTCTTT	CASSHAGTGNTAFF
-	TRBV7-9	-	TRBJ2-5	TGTTCCAGCAGCTTTGTCTTGGAGACCCAGTACTTC	CSSSFVLETQYF
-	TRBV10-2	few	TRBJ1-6	TGCGCCAGCAGCCAACAGGGTGGTGGTTCACCCCTCCACTTT	CASSQQGGGSPLHF
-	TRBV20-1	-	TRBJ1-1	TGCAGTGCTAGAGCGGACAGCGAAGCTTTCTTT	CSARADSEAFF
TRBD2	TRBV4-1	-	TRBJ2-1	TGCGCCAGCAGCCAAGACGGGACTAGCAAGGACAATGAGCAGTTCTTC	CASSQDGTSKDNEQFF
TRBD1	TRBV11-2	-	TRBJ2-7	TGTGCCCGAATATACGGGACAGGGCTTTACGAGCAGTACTTC	CARIYGTGLYEQYF
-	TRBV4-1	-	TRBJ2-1	TGCGCCAGCAGCCAAGTAGGGGGTTACGATGAGCAGTTCTTC	CASSQVGGYDEQFF
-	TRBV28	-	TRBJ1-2	TGTGCCAGCAGTTTAGACAGGCTCTATGGCTACACCTTC	CASSLDRLYGYTF
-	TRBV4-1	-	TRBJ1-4	TGCGCCAGCAGCCAAGATCCAGGGTTCACTAATGAAAAACTGTTTTTT	CASSQDPGFTNEKLFF
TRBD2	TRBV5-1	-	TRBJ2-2	TGCGCCAGTAGTACGGGGGGAAACACCGGGGAGCTGTTTTTT	CASSTGGNTGELFF
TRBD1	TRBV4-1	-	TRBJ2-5	TGCGCCAGCAGCCCCAACCCCGGGACAGGGGTTGAGCAGTACTTC	CASSPNPGTGVEQYF
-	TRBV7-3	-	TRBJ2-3	TGTGCCAGCAGCTTAGTCAGAAACAAACACACAGATACGCAGTATTTT	CASSLVRNKHTDTQYF
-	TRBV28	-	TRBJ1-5	TGTGCCAGCAGGGCTCAGGGAGGAAGTAATCAGCCCCAGCATTTT	CASRAQGGSNQPQHF
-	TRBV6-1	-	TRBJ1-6	TGTGCCAGCAGTGAAGATGGAGGGGCCGGTGGGCCCCTCCACTTT	CASSEDGGAGGPLHF
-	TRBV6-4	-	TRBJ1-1	TGTGCCAGCAGTGTGTCAGCGGCAATGAACACTGAAGCTTTCTTT	CASSVSAAMNTEAFF
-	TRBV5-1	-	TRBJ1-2	TGCGCCAGCAGCTTTAACAGCCATGGCTACACCTTC	CASSFNSHGYTF
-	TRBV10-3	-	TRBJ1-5	TGTGCCATCAGTGAGGGCGGCCTTAGCAATCAGCCCCAGCATTTT	CAISEGGLSNQPQHF
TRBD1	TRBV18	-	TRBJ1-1	TGTGCCAGCTCACCAGGGACAGAGATGAACACTGAAGCTTTCTTT	CASSPGTEMNTEAFF
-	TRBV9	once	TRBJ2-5	TGTGCCAGCAGCGTTGGTAGGGGGAAAGAGACCCAGTACTTC	CASSVGRGKETQYF
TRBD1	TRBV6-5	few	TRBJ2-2	TGTGCCAGCAGGTGGACAGGGGACACCGGGGAGCTGTTTTTT	CASRWTGDTGELFF
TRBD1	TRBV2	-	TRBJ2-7	TGTGCCACCCGGGACAGGGATGGGTCCTACGAGCAGTACTTC	CATRDRDGSYEQYF
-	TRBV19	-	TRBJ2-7	TGTGCCAGTAGTATCGCAGGCGTGAGCTCCTACGAGCAGTACTTC	CASSIAGVSSYEQYF
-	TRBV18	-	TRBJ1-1	TGTGCCAGCTCACCAGGGCAGGGGTTGAACACTGAAGCTTTCTTT	CASSPGQGLNTEAFF
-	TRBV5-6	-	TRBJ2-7	TGTGCCAGCAGCTTGTTTCAGGACAGATTAAGCTACGAGCAGTACTTC	CASSLFQDRLSYEQYF
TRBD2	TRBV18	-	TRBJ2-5	TGTGCCAGCTCACCAGGTTTGCGGGCGGGGGGTTCTATCCGCAAGTCTCCCCCGCAAGAGACCCAGTACTTC	CASSPGLRAGGSIRKSPPQETQYF
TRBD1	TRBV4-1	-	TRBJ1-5	TGCGCCAGCAGCCAATTGACAGGGGATCAGCCCCAGCATTTT	CASSQLTGDQPQHF
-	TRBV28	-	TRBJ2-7	TGTGCCAGCACTACCGGGTTCCTCTCCTACGAGCAGTACTTC	CASTTGFLSYEQYF
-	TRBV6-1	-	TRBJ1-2	TGTGCCAGCAGTGGTAGGGGCAGCTATGAGGGCTACACCTTC	CASSGRGSYEGYTF
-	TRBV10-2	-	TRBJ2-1	TGCGCCAGCAGTGTAACGGGGGACAATGAGCAGTTCTTC	CASSVTGDNEQFF
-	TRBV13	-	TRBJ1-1	TGTGCCAGCAGCTTATTTGCTATCGCGGGGAACACTGAAGCTTTCTTT	CASSLFAIAGNTEAFF
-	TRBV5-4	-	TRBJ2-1	TGTGCCAGCAGCGACCTGACTGTCAATGAGCAGTTCTTC	CASSDLTVNEQFF
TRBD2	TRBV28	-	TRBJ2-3	TGTGCCAGCAGTTCCCGATGGGATAGCGGGGGGGCTCTAGATACGCAGTATTTT	CASSSRWDSGGALDTQYF
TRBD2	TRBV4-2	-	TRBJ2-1	TGTGCCAGCAGCCAAGACGTGGGACTAGCGGGGGGGAATGAGCAGTTCTTC	CASSQDVGLAGGNEQFF
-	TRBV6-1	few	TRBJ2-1	TGTGCCAGCAGTGGAGGGTCGGGCCGATCGGACTTCTTC	CASSGGSGRSDFF
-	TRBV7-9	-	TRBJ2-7	TGTGCCAGCAGCTTCCGCGGAGAAACCTACGAGCAGTACTTC	CASSFRGETYEQYF
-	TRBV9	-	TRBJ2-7	TGTGCCAGCAGCGTAGGTAGGGGAAGGGGCCTAGCGATCTACGAGCAGTACTTC	CASSVGRGRGLAIYEQYF
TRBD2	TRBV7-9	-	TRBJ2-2	TGTGCCAGCAGCCTCAGCGGGGGCGGTAACGGGGAGCTGTTTTTT	CASSLSGGGNGELFF
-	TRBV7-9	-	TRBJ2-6	TGTGCCAGCAGCTTAGTGGGACTGGGAAGGTCTGGGGCCAACGTCCTGACTTTC	CASSLVGLGRSGANVLTF
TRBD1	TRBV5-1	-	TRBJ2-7	TGCGCCAGCAGCTTTGGACAGGGGGCCGACGAGCAGTACTTC	CASSFGQGADEQYF
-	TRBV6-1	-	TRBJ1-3	TGTGCCAGCAGTGGCCCTAAAGGGAGGGGAGGAAATAACTCTGGAAACACCATATATTTT	CASSGPKGRGGNNSGNTIYF
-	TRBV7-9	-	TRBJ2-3	TGTGCCAGCAGCTTAGTCCCAGCGGGCAACACAGATACGCAGTATTTT	CASSLVPAGNTDTQYF
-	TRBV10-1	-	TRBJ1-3	TGCGCCAGCAGTGATGGGGGCTACTCTGGAAACACCATATATTTT	CASSDGGYSGNTIYF
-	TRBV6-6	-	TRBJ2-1	TGTGCCAGCAGTCGGGAGTCCAATGAGCAGTTCTTC	CASSRESNEQFF
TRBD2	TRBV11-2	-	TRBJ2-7	TGTGCCAGCAGCAGGGGCACGGGAGGTTTCGAGCAGTACTTC	CASSRGTGGFEQYF
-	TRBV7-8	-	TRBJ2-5	TGTGCCAGCAGACCTACACCGGGAGCCCAAGAGACCCAGTACTTC	CASRPTPGAQETQYF
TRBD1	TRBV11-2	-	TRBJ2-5	TGTGCCAGCAGCACAGGGACAGTCCTGCTAAGGAGCAGCCAAGAGACCCAGTACTTC	CASSTGTVLLRSSQETQYF
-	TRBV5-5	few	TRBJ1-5	TGTGCCAGCAGCTTGAATACGGGGGTCGGGGGAACACAGCCCCAGCATTTT	CASSLNTGVGGTQPQHF
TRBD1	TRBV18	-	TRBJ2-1	TGTGCCAGCTCACTCACGGGGACAGGACTATACAATGAGCAGTTCTTC	CASSLTGTGLYNEQFF
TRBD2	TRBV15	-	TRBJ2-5	TGTGCCACCAGCAGAGATTTATCGGGGGGAGGGGAGACCCAGTACTTC	CATSRDLSGGGETQYF
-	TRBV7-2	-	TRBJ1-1	TGTGCCAGCAGCCAAGTGGGGGGGCAGGGGTACACTGAAGCTTTCTTT	CASSQVGGQGYTEAFF